One sample yielded the 9 T cell receptor beta chains listed below, sequenced in a study of cytomegalovirus exposure and HLA in healthy donors. It was with 60 Vbeta and 13 Jbeta primers that the PCR ran. TCRdb's copy holds only in-frame clones and misses some; the assay was immunoSEQ multiplex PCR. This table holds roughly 120,000 clones, around 70% found once. Sequences were obtained from PBMCs. The source of these receptors is a woman between 40 and 50 years old in good health and CMV-seropositive.

V is TRBV5-6 and J is TRBJ2-1; 7 nucleotides match TRBD1. The CDR3 loop spans 12 amino acids. The V gene end was trimmed by 4 bases and the J gene end by 10 bases; junction bases not matched to a gene: 5. Germline V gene data show CDR1 as SGHDT and CDR2 as YYEEEE. In nucleotides, the CDR3 is TGTGCCAGCAGCATGCGACAGGGAGAGCAGTTCTTC. Its translation is CASSMRQGEQFF.

V usage is TRBV5-4 and J usage is TRBJ1-1; 7 bases fit TRBD1. The junction had 4 bases not matched to a gene; V was cut back by 3 bases and J by 2 bases. The CDR3 is made up of 14 amino acids. CDR1 is SGHNT and CDR2 is YYREEE in the germline V gene (reference sequence). CDR3 amino acids: CASSSRQGNTEAFF. CDR3 DNA sequence: TGTGCCAGCAGCTCCAGACAGGGTAACACTGAAGCTTTCTTT.

Worth noting for this clone: The germline gene is not matched at one end of the junction; a read error may be the cause. The V and J genes are TRBV7-6 and TRBJ2-2; TRBD1 is a possible D gene (6 bases). CDR1 is SGHVS and CDR2 is FNYEAQ in the germline V gene. CDR3 size: 15 residues. The CDR3 nucleotides are TGTGCCAGCCGCCAGAGGGGGTCGAACCCCGGGGAGCTGTTTTTT. Translating it yields CASRQRGSNPGELFF.

This chain joins TRBV4-3 and TRBJ1-3; 10 bases agree with TRBD1. The CDR3 extends over 16 amino acids. Germline V gene lookup returns CDR1 LGHNA and CDR2 YSLEER. V was pared by 3 bases and J by 6 bases, with 8 bases of the junction left unmatched. CDR3 in DNA: TGCGCCAGCAGCCACCTGACAGGGGGCATCGAAAACACCATATATTTT. Encoded protein: CASSHLTGGIENTIYF.

The genes are TRBV29-1 and TRBJ2-6, with D tentatively TRBD1 (6 bases). The CDR3 extends over 14 amino acids. The germline V gene encodes CDR1 SQVTM and CDR2 ANQGSEA. With 7 bases removed from V and 3 bases from J, the gap between germline ends came to 13 bases. The CDR3, as DNA: TGCAGCGGTCTTGGGGGCGGTGGGGCCAACGTCCTGACTTTC. It yields the protein CSGLGGGGANVLTF.

This sequence joins TRBV13 and TRBJ2-7; 8 bases line up with TRBD1. The ends lost 5 bases at V and 6 bases at J; junction bases unmatched: 9. Germline CDR1 PRHDT, CDR2 FYEKMQ (reference sequence). The CDR3 loop spans 14 amino acids. The CDR3 loop is CASSARQGTGEQYF. In DNA, the CDR3 is TGTGCCAGCAGCGCCAGACAGGGGACGGGCGAGCAGTACTTC. Drawing the rest from reference TRBV13 and TRBJ2-7, the complete variable domain is AAGVIQSPRHLIKEKRETATLKCYPIPRHDTVYWYQQGPGQDPQFLISFYEKMQSDKGSIPDRFSAQQFSDYHSELNMSSLELGDSALYFCASSARQGTGEQYFGPGTRLTVT.

The rearrangement links TRBV5-1 to TRBJ2-5, with TRBD1 matching 9 bases. Trimming at V came to 4 bases and at J to 0 bases, leaving 4 bases not matched to a gene. This CDR3 region has 15 residues. Germline CDR1 and CDR2: SGHRS and YFSETQ. This CDR3 reads CASSDGTGYQETQYF. The CDR3 DNA follows: TGCGCCAGCAGCGACGGGACAGGGTACCAAGAGACCCAGTACTTC. Full variable domain (rest looked up from reference TRBV5-1 and TRBJ2-5): KAGVTQTPRYLIKTRGQQVTLSCSPISGHRSVSWYQQTPGQGLQFLFEYFSETQRNKGNFPGRFSGRQFSNSRSEMNVSTLELGDSALYLCASSDGTGYQETQYFGPGTRLLVL.

This chain links TRBV6-5 with TRBJ1-1; D gene unclear. V was cut by 2 bases and J by 0 bases, with 10 bases left in between. The CDR3 spans 15 residues. Germline V gene data show CDR1 as MNHEY and CDR2 as SVGAGI. The CDR3 protein is CASSYLQVMNTEAFF. The DNA for the CDR3 is TGTGCCAGCAGTTACCTTCAGGTCATGAACACTGAAGCTTTCTTT.

V gene TRBV5-1 combines with J gene TRBJ2-3; TRBD2 matches at 16 bases. In germline, CDR1 is SGHRS, CDR2 YFSETQ. V was clipped by 7 bases and J by 4 bases; unmatched bases: 3. The CDR3 runs to 15 residues. CDR3 in amino acids: CASWGLAGGADTQYF. CDR3 DNA sequence: TGCGCCAGCTGGGGACTAGCGGGGGGGGCAGATACGCAGTATTTT.